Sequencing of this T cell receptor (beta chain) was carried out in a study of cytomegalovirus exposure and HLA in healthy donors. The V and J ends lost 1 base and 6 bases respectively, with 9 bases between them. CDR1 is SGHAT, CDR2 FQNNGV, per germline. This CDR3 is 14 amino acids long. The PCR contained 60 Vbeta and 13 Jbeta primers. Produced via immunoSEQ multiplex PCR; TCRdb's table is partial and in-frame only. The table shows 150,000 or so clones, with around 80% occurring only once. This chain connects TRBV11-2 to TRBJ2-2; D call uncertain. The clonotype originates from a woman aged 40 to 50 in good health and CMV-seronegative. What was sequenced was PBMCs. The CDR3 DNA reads TGTGCCAGCAGCTTAGTTGGGCAACCCGGGGAGCTGTTTTTT. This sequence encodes CASSLVGQPGELFF.